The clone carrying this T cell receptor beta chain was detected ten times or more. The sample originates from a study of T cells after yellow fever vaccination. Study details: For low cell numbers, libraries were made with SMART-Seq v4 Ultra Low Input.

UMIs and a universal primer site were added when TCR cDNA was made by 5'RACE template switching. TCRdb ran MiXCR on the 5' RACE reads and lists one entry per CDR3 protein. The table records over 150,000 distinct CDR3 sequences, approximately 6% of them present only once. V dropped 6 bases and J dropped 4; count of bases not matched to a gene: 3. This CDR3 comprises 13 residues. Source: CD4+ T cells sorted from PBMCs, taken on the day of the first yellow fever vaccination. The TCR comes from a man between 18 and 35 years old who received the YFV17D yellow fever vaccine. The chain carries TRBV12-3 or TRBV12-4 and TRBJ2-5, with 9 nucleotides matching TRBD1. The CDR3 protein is CASRRGQGETQYF. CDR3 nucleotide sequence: TGTGCCAGCAGGCGGGGACAGGGAGAGACCCAGTACTTC.